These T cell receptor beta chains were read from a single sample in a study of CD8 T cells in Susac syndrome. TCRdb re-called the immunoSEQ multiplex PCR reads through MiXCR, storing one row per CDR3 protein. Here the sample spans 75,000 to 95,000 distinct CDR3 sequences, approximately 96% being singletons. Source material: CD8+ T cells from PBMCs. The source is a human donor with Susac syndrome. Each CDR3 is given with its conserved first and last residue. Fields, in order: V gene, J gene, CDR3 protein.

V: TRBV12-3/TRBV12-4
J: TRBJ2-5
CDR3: CASSLEAQETQYF

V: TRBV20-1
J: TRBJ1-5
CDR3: CSAAHGNQPQHF

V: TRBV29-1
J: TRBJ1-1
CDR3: CSAEGVNTEAFF

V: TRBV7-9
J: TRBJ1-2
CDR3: CASSQPGGADGYTF

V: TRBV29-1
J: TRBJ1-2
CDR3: CSVEQPGQTNYGYTF

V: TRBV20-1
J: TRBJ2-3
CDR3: CSARGPALNTDTQYF

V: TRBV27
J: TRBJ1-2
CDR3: CASSPEGGRGYTF

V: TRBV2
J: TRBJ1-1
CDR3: CASRPPNGEAFF

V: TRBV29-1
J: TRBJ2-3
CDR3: CSVEGLRTDTQYF

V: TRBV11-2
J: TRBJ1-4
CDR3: CASSLRQGNEKLFF

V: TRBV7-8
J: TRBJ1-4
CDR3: CASSLVQGAREKLFF

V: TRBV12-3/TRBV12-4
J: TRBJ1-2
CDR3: CASSFNLAGDYGYTF

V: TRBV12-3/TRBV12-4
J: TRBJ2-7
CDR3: CASSLGQGYDEQYF

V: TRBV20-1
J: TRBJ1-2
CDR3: CSASQAGPAGYTF

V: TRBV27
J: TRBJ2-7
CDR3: CASSSQTGTNPYEQYF

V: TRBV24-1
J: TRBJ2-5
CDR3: CATSRAGEKETQYF

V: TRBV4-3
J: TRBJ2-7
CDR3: CASSQDTPRGQGEQYF

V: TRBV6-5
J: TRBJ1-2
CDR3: CASSEQGNYGYTF

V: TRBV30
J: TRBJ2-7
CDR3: CAWGTGTYEQYF

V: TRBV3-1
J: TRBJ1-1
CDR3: CASSRVGTSTEAFF

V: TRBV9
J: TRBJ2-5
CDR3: CASSSRYEGGPETQYF

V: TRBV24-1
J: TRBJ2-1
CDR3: CATSDSGSGVFYEQFF